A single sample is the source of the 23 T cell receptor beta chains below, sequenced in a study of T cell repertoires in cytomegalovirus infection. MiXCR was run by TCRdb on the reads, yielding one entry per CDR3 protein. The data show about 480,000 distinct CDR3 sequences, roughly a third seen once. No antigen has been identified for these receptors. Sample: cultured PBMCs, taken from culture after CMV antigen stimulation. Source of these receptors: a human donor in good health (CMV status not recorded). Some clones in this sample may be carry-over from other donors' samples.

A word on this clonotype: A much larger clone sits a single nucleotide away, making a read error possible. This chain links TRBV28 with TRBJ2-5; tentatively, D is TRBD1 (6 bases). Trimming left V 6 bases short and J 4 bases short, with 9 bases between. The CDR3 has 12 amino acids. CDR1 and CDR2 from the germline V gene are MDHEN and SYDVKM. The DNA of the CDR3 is TGTGCCAGCAGCAGGGGCCCAGAGACCCAGTACTTC. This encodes CASSRGPETQYF.

CDR3 DNA: TGTGCCAGCAGCTCCTTCGGACAGGGCGGAGGTGGCTACACCTTC. This codes for CASSSFGQGGGGYTF. The chain is built from TRBV7-2 and TRBJ1-2, with TRBD1 matching 8 bases. The V gene end was trimmed by 4 bases and the J gene end by 7 bases; junction bases not matched to a gene: 11. Germline V gives CDR1 SGHTA, CDR2 FQGNSA. The CDR3 loop spans 15 amino acids. The complete variable domain, with remaining parts taken from reference TRBV7-2 and TRBJ1-2, reads GAGVSQSPSNKVTEKGKDVELRCDPISGHTALYWYRQSLGQGLEFLIYFQGNSAPDKSGLPSDRFSAERTGGSVSTLTIQRTQQEDSAVYLCASSSFGQGGGGYTFGSGTRLTVV.

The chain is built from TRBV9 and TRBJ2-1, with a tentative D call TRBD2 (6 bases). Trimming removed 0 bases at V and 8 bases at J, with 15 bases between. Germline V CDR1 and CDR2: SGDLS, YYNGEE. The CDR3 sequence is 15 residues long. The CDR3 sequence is CASSVVGGNFDEQFF. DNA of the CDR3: TGTGCCAGCAGCGTAGTTGGCGGGAACTTCGATGAGCAGTTCTTC.

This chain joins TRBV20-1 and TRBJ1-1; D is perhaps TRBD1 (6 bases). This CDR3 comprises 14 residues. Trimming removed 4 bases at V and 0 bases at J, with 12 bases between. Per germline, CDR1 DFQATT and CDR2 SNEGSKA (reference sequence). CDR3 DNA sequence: TGCAGTGCTACTAGCGGGACATTGAACACTGAAGCTTTCTTT. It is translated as CSATSGTLNTEAFF.

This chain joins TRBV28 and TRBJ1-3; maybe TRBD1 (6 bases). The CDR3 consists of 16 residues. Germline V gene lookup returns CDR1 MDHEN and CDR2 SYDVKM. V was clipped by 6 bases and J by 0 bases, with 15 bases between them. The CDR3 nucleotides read TGTGCCAGCAGAAACCCTGGACAGTTCTCTGGAAACACCATATATTTT. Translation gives CASRNPGQFSGNTIYF. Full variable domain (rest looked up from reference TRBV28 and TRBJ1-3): DVKVTQSSRYLVKRTGEKVFLECVQDMDHENMFWYRQDPGLGLRLIYFSYDVKMKEKGDIPEGYSVSREKKERFSLILESASTNQTSMYLCASRNPGQFSGNTIYFGEGSWLTVV.

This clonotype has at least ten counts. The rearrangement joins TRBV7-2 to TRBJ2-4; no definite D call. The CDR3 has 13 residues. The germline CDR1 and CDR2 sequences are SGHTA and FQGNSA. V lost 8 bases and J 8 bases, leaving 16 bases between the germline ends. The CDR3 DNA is TGTGCCAGCTCGAGATATGAGTTAGACATTCAGTACTTC. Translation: CASSRYELDIQYF.

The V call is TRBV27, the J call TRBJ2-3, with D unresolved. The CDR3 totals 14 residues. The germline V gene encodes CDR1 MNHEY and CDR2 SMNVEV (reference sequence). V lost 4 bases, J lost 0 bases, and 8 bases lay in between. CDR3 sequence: CASSWSVSTDTQYF. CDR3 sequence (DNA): TGTGCCAGCAGTTGGTCGGTGAGCACAGATACGCAGTATTTT.

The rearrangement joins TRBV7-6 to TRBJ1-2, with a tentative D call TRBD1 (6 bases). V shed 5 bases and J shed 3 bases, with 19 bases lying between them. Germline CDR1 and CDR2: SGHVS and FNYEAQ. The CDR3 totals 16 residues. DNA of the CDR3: TGTGCCAGCAGCCGCGACCGGAGAGGGGGAGACTATGGCTACACCTTC. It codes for CASSRDRRGGDYGYTF.

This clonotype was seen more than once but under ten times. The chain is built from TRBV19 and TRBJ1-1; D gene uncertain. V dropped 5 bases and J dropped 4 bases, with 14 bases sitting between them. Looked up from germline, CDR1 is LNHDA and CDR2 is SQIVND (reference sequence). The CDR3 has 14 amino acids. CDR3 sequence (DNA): TGTGCCAGTAGTGCTATTGGGGTGAGCACTGAAGCTTTCTTT. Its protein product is CASSAIGVSTEAFF.

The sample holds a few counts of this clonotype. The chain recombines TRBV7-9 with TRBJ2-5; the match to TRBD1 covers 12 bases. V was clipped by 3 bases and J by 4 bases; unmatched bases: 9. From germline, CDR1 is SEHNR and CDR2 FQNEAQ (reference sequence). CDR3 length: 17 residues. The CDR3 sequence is CASSLGQGALKGETQYF. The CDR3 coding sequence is TGTGCCAGCAGCTTGGGACAGGGGGCGTTAAAAGGAGAGACCCAGTACTTC.

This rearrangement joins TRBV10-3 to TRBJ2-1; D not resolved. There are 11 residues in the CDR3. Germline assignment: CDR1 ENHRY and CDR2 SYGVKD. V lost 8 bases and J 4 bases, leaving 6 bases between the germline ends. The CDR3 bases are TGTGCCATCGGGCTTTACAATGAGCAGTTCTTC. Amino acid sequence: CAIGLYNEQFF.

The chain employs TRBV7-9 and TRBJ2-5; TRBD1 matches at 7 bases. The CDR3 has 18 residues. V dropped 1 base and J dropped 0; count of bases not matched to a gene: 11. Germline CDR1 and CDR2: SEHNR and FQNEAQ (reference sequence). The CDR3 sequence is CASSLGASTGSYQETQYF. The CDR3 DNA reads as TGTGCCAGCAGCTTAGGGGCGTCGACAGGGTCGTACCAAGAGACCCAGTACTTC.

The CDR3 coding sequence is TGTGCCAGCAGAAAAGGACAGAGCAACACTGAAGCTTTCTTT. Translating it yields CASRKGQSNTEAFF. J is TRBJ1-1 and V is TRBV6-5, with D possibly being TRBD1 (6 bases). Looked up from germline, CDR1 is MNHEY and CDR2 is SVGAGI. The CDR3 covers 14 residues. With 6 bases removed from V and 2 bases from J, the gap between germline ends came to 13 bases.

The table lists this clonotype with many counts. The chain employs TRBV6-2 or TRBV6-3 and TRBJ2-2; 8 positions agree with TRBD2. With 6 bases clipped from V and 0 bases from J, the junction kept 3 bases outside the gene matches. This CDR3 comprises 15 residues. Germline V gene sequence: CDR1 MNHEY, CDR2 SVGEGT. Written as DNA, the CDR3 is TGTGCCAGCAGCCGGGGACTAGCGAACACCGGGGAGCTGTTTTTT. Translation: CASSRGLANTGELFF.

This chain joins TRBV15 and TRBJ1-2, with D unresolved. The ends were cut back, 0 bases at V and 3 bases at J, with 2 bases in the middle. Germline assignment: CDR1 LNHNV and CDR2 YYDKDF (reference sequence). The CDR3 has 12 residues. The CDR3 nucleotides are TGTGCCACCAGCAGAGACGACTATGGCTACACCTTC. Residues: CATSRDDYGYTF.

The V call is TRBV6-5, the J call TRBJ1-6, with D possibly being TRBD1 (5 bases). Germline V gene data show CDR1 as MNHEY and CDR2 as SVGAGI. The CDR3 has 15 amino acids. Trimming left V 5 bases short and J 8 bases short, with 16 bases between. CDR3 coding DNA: TGTGCCAGCAGTAGTGGTGGGGGATTGGATTCACCCCTCCACTTT. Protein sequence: CASSSGGGLDSPLHF.

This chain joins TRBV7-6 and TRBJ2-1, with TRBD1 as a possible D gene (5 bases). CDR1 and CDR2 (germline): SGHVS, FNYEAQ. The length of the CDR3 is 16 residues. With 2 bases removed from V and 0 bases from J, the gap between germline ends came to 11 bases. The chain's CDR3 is CASSLKGPSSYNEQFF. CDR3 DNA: TGTGCCAGCAGCTTAAAGGGGCCGAGCTCCTACAATGAGCAGTTCTTC.

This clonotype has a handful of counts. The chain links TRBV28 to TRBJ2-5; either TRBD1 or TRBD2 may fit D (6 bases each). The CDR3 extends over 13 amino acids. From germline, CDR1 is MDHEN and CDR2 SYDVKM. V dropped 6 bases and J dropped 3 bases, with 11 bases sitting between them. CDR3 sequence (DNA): TGTGCCAGCAGGCGCGGGACAAAAGAGACCCAGTACTTC. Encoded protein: CASRRGTKETQYF.

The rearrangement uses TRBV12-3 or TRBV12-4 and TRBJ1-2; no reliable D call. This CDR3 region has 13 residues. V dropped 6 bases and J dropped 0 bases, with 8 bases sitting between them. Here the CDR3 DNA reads TGTGCCAGCAGCTTAAGGTCTAACTATGGCTACACCTTC. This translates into CASSLRSNYGYTF.

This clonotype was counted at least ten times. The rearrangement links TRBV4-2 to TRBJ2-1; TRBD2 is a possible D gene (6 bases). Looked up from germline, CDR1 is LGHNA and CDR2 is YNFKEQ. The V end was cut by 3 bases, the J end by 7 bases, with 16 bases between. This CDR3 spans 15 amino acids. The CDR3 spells CASSHEAGSLNEQFF. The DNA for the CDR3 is TGTGCCAGCAGCCACGAAGCCGGGAGCCTAAATGAGCAGTTCTTC.

The CDR3 coding sequence is TGTGCCATCAGTGTGGGCGAGGAGCGTCGGAACTATGGCTACACCTTC. Translated: CAISVGEERRNYGYTF. The chain carries TRBV10-3 and TRBJ1-2, with D uncertain. CDR3 size: 16 residues. Germline V gene lookup returns CDR1 ENHRY and CDR2 SYGVKD. Trimming shortened V by 4 bases and J by 2 bases, and 17 bases separated the two germline ends.

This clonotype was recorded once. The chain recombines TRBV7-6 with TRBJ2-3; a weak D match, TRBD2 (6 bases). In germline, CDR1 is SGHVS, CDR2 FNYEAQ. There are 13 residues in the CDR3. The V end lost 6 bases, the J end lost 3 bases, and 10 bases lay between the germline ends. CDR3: CASRRDWTDTQYF. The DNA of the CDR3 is TGTGCCAGCAGACGGGACTGGACAGATACGCAGTATTTT.

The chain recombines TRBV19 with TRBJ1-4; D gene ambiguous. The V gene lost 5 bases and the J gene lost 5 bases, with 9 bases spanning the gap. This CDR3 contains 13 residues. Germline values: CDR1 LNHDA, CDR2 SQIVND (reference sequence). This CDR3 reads CASSLRSNEKLFF. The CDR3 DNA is TGTGCCAGTAGTCTCCGATCGAATGAAAAACTGTTTTTT. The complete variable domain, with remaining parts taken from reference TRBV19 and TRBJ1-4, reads DGGITQSPKYLFRKEGQNVTLSCEQNLNHDAMYWYRQDPGQGLRLIYYSQIVNDFQKGDIAEGYSVSREKKESFPLTVTSAQKNPTAFYLCASSLRSNEKLFFGSGTQLSVL.